This note documents a single T cell receptor beta chain sequence. Its target is unknown. This sample is part of a study of T cells after yellow fever vaccination. Study-wide background: SMART-Seq v4 Ultra Low Input prepared the low-cell-number fractions. Study-level findings and limits: Highly abundant clonotypes carried over from the bulk population could end up in FACS-sorted repertoires as contaminants. The appearance of a small share of clonotypes in both CD4 and CD8 compartments was observed. The booster response re-showed most primary clones: 96% CD4, approximately 85% CD8.

The CDR3 has 14 amino acids. The germline V and J ends were trimmed by 6 bases and 4 bases, with 13 bases remaining between them. Germline assignment: CDR1 MNHEY and CDR2 SVGEGT. From the 5' RACE reads, TCRdb called clonotypes with MiXCR, one entry per CDR3 protein. There are tens of thousands of distinct CDR3 sequences in the sample; around 7.7% occur only once, and 41% lies in the top ten. This clonotype was obtained from a man aged 25 to 45 who received the YFV17D yellow fever vaccine. This chain connects TRBV6-2 or TRBV6-3 to TRBJ2-1; no clear D. Sequencing was performed on CD8+ T cells sorted from PBMCs, taken on the day of the yellow fever booster vaccination. The CDR3 reads CASSPAVWYNEQFF. Written as DNA, the CDR3 is TGTGCCAGCAGCCCTGCCGTTTGGTACAATGAGCAGTTCTTC.